This T cell receptor (beta chain) comes out of a study of PD-L1 blockade in urothelial cancer. Across the whole study: Between 0 and 3 prior chemotherapy regimens had been given to patients. Blood drawn 3 weeks (second dose) and 6 weeks after treatment start was analyzed.

The protocol was immunoSEQ multiplex PCR, while the TCRdb copy is restricted to in-frame clones and leaves out a portion. The sample contains 30,000 to 40,000 clones, 85% of which appear only once. The time point: pretreatment peripheral blood. Between 1 and 8 samples, pretreatment and on-treatment, were given by each patient. The material sequenced was PBMCs, taken around atezolizumab (anti-PD-L1) treatment. The receptor comes from an elderly man with urothelial cancer.

The CDR3 is CSARARDTQYF. The CDR3 DNA is TGCAGTGCTAGAGCTAGAGATACGCAGTATTTT. The chain couples TRBV20-1 to TRBJ2-3; D unclear. Trimming removed 1 base at V and 5 bases at J, with 4 bases between. The CDR3 is 11 amino acids. Germline V lookup: CDR1 DFQATT, CDR2 SNEGSKA (reference sequence).